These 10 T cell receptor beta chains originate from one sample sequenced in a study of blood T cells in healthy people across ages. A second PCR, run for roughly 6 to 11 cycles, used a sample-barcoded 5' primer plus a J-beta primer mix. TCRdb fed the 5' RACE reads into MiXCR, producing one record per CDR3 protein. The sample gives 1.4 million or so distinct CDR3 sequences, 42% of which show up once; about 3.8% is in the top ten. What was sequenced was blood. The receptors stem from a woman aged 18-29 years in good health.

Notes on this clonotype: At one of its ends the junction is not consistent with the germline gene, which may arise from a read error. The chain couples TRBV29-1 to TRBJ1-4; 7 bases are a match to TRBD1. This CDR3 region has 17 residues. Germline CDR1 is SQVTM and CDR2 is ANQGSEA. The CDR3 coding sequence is TGCGGCGTTGAAGGCCCAGGGATAGGGGGCACTAATGAAAAACTGTTTTTT. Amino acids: CGVEGPGIGGTNEKLFF.

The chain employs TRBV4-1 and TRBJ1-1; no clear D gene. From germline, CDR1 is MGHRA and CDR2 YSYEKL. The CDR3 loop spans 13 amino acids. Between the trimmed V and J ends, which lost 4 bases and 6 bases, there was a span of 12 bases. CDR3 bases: TGCGCCAGCAGCCCACAGACCAGACCTGAAGCTTTCTTT. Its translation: CASSPQTRPEAFF.

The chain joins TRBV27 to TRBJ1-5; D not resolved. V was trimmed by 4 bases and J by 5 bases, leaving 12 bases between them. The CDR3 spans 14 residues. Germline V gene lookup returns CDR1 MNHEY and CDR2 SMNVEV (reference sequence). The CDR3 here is CASSSPGPDQPQHF. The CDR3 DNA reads TGTGCCAGCAGTTCTCCGGGCCCCGATCAGCCCCAGCATTTT.

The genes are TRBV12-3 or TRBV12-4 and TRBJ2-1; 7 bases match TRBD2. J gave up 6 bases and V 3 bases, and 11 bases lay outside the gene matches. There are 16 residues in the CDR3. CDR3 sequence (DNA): TGTGCCAGCAGTTTCTCGGGAGGCCTGGGGAGCAATGAGCAGTTCTTC. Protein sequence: CASSFSGGLGSNEQFF.

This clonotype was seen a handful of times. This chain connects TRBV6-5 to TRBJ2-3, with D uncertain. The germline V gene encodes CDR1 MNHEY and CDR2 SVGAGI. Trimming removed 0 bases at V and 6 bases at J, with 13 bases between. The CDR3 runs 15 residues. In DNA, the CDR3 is TGTGCCAGCAGTTACTCGGGCAGCTCATCTGATACGCAGTATTTT. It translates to CASSYSGSSSDTQYF.

CDR3 region: CASTVEATSYGYTF. The CDR3 nucleotides are TGTGCCAGCACGGTGGAAGCAACTTCCTATGGCTACACCTTC. The V gene is TRBV2, the J gene TRBJ1-2, with D uncertain. The CDR3 covers 14 residues. Per the germline V gene, CDR1 is SNHLY and CDR2 is FYNNEI. V lost 7 bases and J lost 4, with 16 bases in between.

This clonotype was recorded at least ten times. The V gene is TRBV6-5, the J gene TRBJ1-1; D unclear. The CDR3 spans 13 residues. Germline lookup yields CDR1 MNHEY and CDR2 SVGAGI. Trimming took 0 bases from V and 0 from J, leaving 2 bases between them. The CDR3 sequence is CASSYSVNTEAFF. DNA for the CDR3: TGTGCCAGCAGTTACTCGGTGAACACTGAAGCTTTCTTT.

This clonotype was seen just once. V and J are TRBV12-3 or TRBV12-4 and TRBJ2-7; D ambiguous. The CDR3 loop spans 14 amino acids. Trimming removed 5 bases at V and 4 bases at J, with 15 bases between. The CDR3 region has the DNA TGTGCCAGCAGTCCCTTTAGGCAAGGTTACGAGCAGTACTTC. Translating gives CASSPFRQGYEQYF.

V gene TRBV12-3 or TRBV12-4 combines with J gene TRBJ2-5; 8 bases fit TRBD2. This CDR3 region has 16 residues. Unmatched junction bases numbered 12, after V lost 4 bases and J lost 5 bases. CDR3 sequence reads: CASSWGLAGFSETQYF. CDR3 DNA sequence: TGTGCCAGCAGTTGGGGTCTAGCGGGTTTTTCGGAGACCCAGTACTTC.

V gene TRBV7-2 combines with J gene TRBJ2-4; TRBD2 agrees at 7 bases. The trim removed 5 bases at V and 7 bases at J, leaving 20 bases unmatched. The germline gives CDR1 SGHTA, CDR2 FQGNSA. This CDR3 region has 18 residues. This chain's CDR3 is CASSPVVGAGPTGNIQYF. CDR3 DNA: TGTGCCAGCAGCCCCGTAGTTGGAGCGGGACCTACAGGCAACATTCAGTACTTC. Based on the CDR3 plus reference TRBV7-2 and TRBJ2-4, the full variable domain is GAGVSQSPSNKVTEKGKDVELRCDPISGHTALYWYRQSLGQGLEFLIYFQGNSAPDKSGLPSDRFSAERTGGSVSTLTIQRTQQEDSAVYLCASSPVVGAGPTGNIQYFGAGTRLSVL.